These 32 T cell receptor beta chains were sequenced from one sample in a study of cytomegalovirus exposure and HLA in healthy donors. The primer mix had 60 Vbeta and 13 Jbeta primers. Here immunoSEQ multiplex PCR was the method, and the copy in TCRdb shows in-frame clones only, minus some. Its table lists 80,000 to 95,000 clones. Specimen: PBMCs. All receptors come from a man aged 50 or older in good health and CMV-seropositive.

The chain links TRBV9 to TRBJ2-1; 7 bases align to TRBD2. Germline-derived CDR1 and CDR2 are SGDLS and YYNGEE. The CDR3 contains 17 residues. V was pared by 3 bases and J by 9 bases, with 18 bases of the junction left unmatched. For the CDR3, the DNA is TGTGCCAGCAGCGCTGGAAGGAGGACTAGGGAAAGCGTTGAGCAGTTCTTC. This encodes CASSAGRRTRESVEQFF.

The chain combines TRBV4-3 with TRBJ1-4; D perhaps matches TRBD1 (5 bases). Germline lookup yields CDR1 LGHNA and CDR2 YSLEER. This CDR3 comprises 16 residues. Trimming removed 4 bases from V and 4 bases from J, with 16 bases in between. The CDR3: CASSPLGAGDNEKLFF. CDR3 DNA: TGCGCCAGCAGCCCACTTGGGGCTGGGGATAATGAAAAACTGTTTTTT.

The chain carries TRBV29-1 and TRBJ2-3; 8 nucleotides align to TRBD2. Germline CDR1 SQVTM, CDR2 ANQGSEA. J was trimmed by 2 bases and V by 7 bases; bases with no gene match: 11. This CDR3 has 15 residues. The CDR3: CSAKGASGFTDTQYF. The DNA of the CDR3 is TGCAGCGCTAAAGGGGCTAGCGGGTTCACAGATACGCAGTATTTT.

The chain couples TRBV11-2 to TRBJ2-6; TRBD1 is a possible D gene (6 bases). V gave up 6 bases and J gave up 1 base, with 10 bases separating them. CDR1 is SGHAT, CDR2 FQNNGV, per germline. CDR3 length: 15 residues. CDR3 sequence: CASRATGSGANVLTF. Written as DNA, the CDR3 is TGTGCCAGCAGGGCTACAGGGTCTGGGGCCAACGTCCTGACTTTC.

This chain connects TRBV10-3 to TRBJ1-1, with TRBD1 matching 8 bases. V shed 0 bases, J shed 1 base, and the junction held 4 bases outside the gene matches. Per germline, CDR1 ENHRY and CDR2 SYGVKD. There are 16 residues in the CDR3. The CDR3 bases are TGTGCCATCAGTGAGTCGCAACAGGGGGAGAACACTGAAGCTTTCTTT. Translating gives CAISESQQGENTEAFF.

The rearrangement links TRBV7-8 to TRBJ1-2; D is perhaps TRBD1 (6 bases). Trimming cost V 0 bases and J 4 bases, with 18 bases left between them. The CDR3 loop spans 17 amino acids. Germline V CDR1 and CDR2: SGHVS, FQNEAQ. CDR3 loop: CASSLAWPRQAAYGYTF. CDR3 sequence (DNA): TGTGCCAGCAGCTTAGCCTGGCCTCGACAGGCGGCCTATGGCTACACCTTC.

This chain links TRBV27 with TRBJ2-7, with a tentative D call TRBD2 (5 bases). V was shortened by 2 bases and J by 2 bases, with 10 bases between the two germline ends. Germline values: CDR1 MNHEY, CDR2 SMNVEV (reference sequence). The CDR3 spans 14 residues. The CDR3 bases are TGTGCCAGCAGTTTAGCCGGGAACCCCTACGAGCAGTACGTC. Protein sequence: CASSLAGNPYEQYV.

This sequence joins TRBV18 and TRBJ2-7; 9 nucleotides agree with TRBD1. The germline V gene has CDR1 KGHSH and CDR2 LQKENI. The V gene end was trimmed by 3 bases and the J gene end by 5 bases; junction bases not matched to a gene: 5. The CDR3 covers 14 residues. The CDR3 region is CASSPVGTGNEQYF. The CDR3 DNA follows: TGTGCCAGCTCACCGGTCGGGACAGGGAACGAGCAGTACTTC.

V usage is TRBV29-1 and J usage is TRBJ1-1, with 8 nucleotides matching TRBD1. The CDR3 is 17 amino acids. In germline, CDR1 is SQVTM, CDR2 ANQGSEA. V trimming: 3 bases; J trimming: 4 bases; junction bases outside the gene matches: 16. The CDR3 spells CSVDSRDRKVVRTEAFF. In DNA, the CDR3 is TGCAGCGTTGATAGTCGGGACAGGAAGGTCGTACGCACTGAAGCTTTCTTT.

V and J are TRBV30 and TRBJ1-3, with 8 positions matching TRBD1. The CDR3 is 15 amino acids. The ends lost 1 base at V and 8 bases at J; junction bases unmatched: 10. Germline V gene data show CDR1 as GTSNPN and CDR2 as SVGIG (reference sequence). CDR3 sequence reads: CAWSARWTGTHTIYF. The CDR3, as DNA: TGTGCCTGGAGTGCCCGCTGGACAGGGACCCACACCATATATTTT. Using reference TRBV30 and TRBJ1-3 for the parts outside the CDR3, the full variable domain is SQTIHQWPATLVQPVGSPLSLECTVEGTSNPNLYWYRQAAGRGLQLLFYSVGIGQISSEVPQNLSASRPQDRQFILSSKKLLLSDSGFYLCAWSARWTGTHTIYFGEGSWLTVV.

The chain links TRBV27 to TRBJ1-1; D remains ambiguous. V lost 8 bases to trimming and J lost 7 bases, with 11 bases between them. Germline V gene data show CDR1 as MNHEY and CDR2 as SMNVEV (reference sequence). The CDR3 is 11 amino acids. CDR3 bases: TGTGCCAGCGGATGGTACAGTGAAGCTTTCTTT. Translated, it gives CASGWYSEAFF.

This sequence joins TRBV4-2 and TRBJ1-2, with D tentatively TRBD1 (5 bases). Germline loops: CDR1 LGHNA, CDR2 YNFKEQ. The length of the CDR3 is 14 residues. Between the trimmed V and J ends, which lost 0 bases and 8 bases, there was a span of 13 bases. The CDR3 protein is CASSQDRARGGYTF. CDR3 coding DNA: TGTGCCAGCAGCCAAGACAGGGCCCGGGGGGGCTACACCTTC.

This chain joins TRBV6-5 and TRBJ1-2; tentative D call: TRBD1 (5 bases). V was shortened by 4 bases and J by 6 bases, with 18 bases between the two germline ends. The CDR3 contains 15 residues. CDR1 is MNHEY, CDR2 SVGAGI, per germline. As DNA, the CDR3 is TGTGCCAGCAGTTCACCCCGGGGGAGGGGCCATGGCTACACCTTC. As protein: CASSSPRGRGHGYTF.

CDR3 nucleotide sequence: TGTGCCAGCAGCTTAGGGCCGGGACAGGGTCACACCATATATTTT. Translated: CASSLGPGQGHTIYF. The chain joins TRBV7-2 to TRBJ1-3; TRBD1 matches 9 bases. The CDR3 covers 15 residues. After removal of 1 base from V and 8 bases from J, the junction contained 6 bases not matched to a gene. Germline V CDR1 and CDR2: SGHTA, FQGNSA.

This chain uses TRBV30 with TRBJ2-5; D is perhaps TRBD1 (5 bases). Trimming removed 4 bases from V and 5 bases from J, with 11 bases in between. CDR1 and CDR2 from the germline V gene are GTSNPN and SVGIG (reference sequence). This CDR3 spans 12 amino acids. Here the CDR3 DNA reads TGTGCCTGGACCGCCTCAGGGGAGACCCAGTACTTC. It specifies CAWTASGETQYF.

The rearrangement uses TRBV5-4 and TRBJ2-1, with 10 bases identical to TRBD2. The trim removed 6 bases at V and 0 bases at J, leaving 0 bases unmatched. CDR1 and CDR2 (germline): SGHNT, YYREEE (reference sequence). This CDR3 spans 14 amino acids. The CDR3 DNA follows: TGTGCCAGCACTAGCGGGAGCTCCTACAATGAGCAGTTCTTC. Residues: CASTSGSSYNEQFF.

The chain combines TRBV7-9 with TRBJ2-5; 12 positions agree with TRBD2. Germline V gene sequence: CDR1 SEHNR, CDR2 FQNEAQ (reference sequence). J gave up 2 bases and V 2 bases, and 3 bases lay outside the gene matches. This CDR3 spans 16 amino acids. The CDR3: CASSLLAGGLQETQYF. Written as DNA, the CDR3 is TGTGCCAGCAGCTTACTAGCGGGAGGGCTTCAAGAGACCCAGTACTTC. Drawing the rest from reference TRBV7-9 and TRBJ2-5, the complete variable domain is DTGVSQNPRHKITKRGQNVTFRCDPISEHNRLYWYRQTLGQGPEFLTYFQNEAQLEKSRLLSDRFSAERPKGSFSTLEIQRTEQGDSAMYLCASSLLAGGLQETQYFGPGTRLLVL.

CDR3: CASSYSPGMNTEAFF. The CDR3 DNA is TGTGCCAGCAGTTACTCCCCGGGGATGAACACTGAAGCTTTCTTT. The rearrangement joins TRBV6-5 to TRBJ1-1; D not resolved. The CDR3 spans 15 residues. With 0 bases removed from V and 0 bases from J, the gap between germline ends came to 8 bases. CDR1 is MNHEY and CDR2 is SVGAGI in the germline V gene.

V and J are TRBV6-5 and TRBJ2-3, with 8 bases lining up with TRBD1. The CDR3 consists of 15 residues. J gave up 4 bases and V 2 bases, and 5 bases lay outside the gene matches. Germline values: CDR1 MNHEY, CDR2 SVGAGI. CDR3 in DNA: TGTGCCAGCAGTTACCCCGGACAGGGAGCAGATACGCAGTATTTT. Its protein product is CASSYPGQGADTQYF.

The chain is built from TRBV29-1 and TRBJ2-3, with 11 positions matching TRBD2. J lost 3 bases, V lost 4 bases, and 6 bases had no gene match. Germline CDR1 and CDR2: SQVTM and ANQGSEA. The CDR3 consists of 15 residues. CDR3: CSVALLAGETDTQYF. The CDR3 nucleotides read TGCAGCGTTGCGTTACTAGCGGGAGAGACAGATACGCAGTATTTT.

The V gene is TRBV5-1, the J gene TRBJ2-3; a weak D match, TRBD2 (6 bases). V was pared by 0 bases and J by 2 bases, with 10 bases between. Germline CDR1 and CDR2: SGHRS and YFSETQ. The CDR3 sequence is 15 residues long. CDR3 in amino acids: CASSLAGDFTDTQYF. CDR3 coding DNA: TGCGCCAGCAGCTTGGCGGGGGACTTCACAGATACGCAGTATTTT.

This sequence joins TRBV9 and TRBJ2-1; TRBD1 matches at 11 bases. CDR1 is SGDLS, CDR2 YYNGEE, per germline. The CDR3 loop spans 16 amino acids. V lost 2 bases, J lost 8 bases, and 9 bases stayed unmatched. CDR3 sequence (DNA): TGTGCCAGCAGCGTGGCCGGGACAGGGGGTCTTTATGAGCAGTTCTTC. Translated, it gives CASSVAGTGGLYEQFF.

The chain carries TRBV7-2 and TRBJ2-2; 12 nucleotides agree with TRBD2. The V and J ends lost 4 bases and 7 bases, in that order; junction bases with no gene match: 7. Germline lookup yields CDR1 SGHTA and CDR2 FQGNSA. The length of the CDR3 is 16 residues. The CDR3 loop reads CASSSPGLAGHGELFF. DNA of the CDR3: TGTGCCAGCAGCTCTCCGGGACTAGCGGGCCACGGGGAGCTGTTTTTT.

The J gene is TRBJ2-1, the V gene TRBV7-9; D gene uncertain. Trimming stripped 5 bases from V and 7 bases from J, with 9 bases between. Germline CDR1 is SEHNR and CDR2 is FQNEAQ (reference sequence). The CDR3 spans 12 residues. CDR3 bases: TGTGCCAGCAGCCTCACCGGGAATGAGCAGTTCTTC. Translated: CASSLTGNEQFF.

This chain uses TRBV19 with TRBJ1-3; no reliable D call. CDR3 size: 13 residues. Germline V gene lookup returns CDR1 LNHDA and CDR2 SQIVND (reference sequence). Trimming took off 8 bases at V and 0 bases at J, with 8 bases between the two ends. CDR3 residues: CASEGFSGNTIYF. For the CDR3, the DNA is TGTGCCAGTGAGGGCTTCTCTGGAAACACCATATATTTT.

As concerns this clone: The identical CDR3 is also encoded by other nucleotide sequences in the sample. The rearrangement uses TRBV7-6 and TRBJ2-7, with 13 bases that match TRBD2. Germline assignment: CDR1 SGHVS and CDR2 FNYEAQ. CDR3 length: 18 amino acids. The V gene end was trimmed by 5 bases and the J gene end by 4 bases; junction bases not matched to a gene: 14. This CDR3 reads CASSQVEGLAGRSYEQYF. The DNA for the CDR3 is TGTGCCAGCAGCCAGGTAGAGGGACTAGCGGGACGATCGTACGAGCAGTACTTC.

V gene TRBV6-5 combines with J gene TRBJ1-5; TRBD1 matches 8 bases. Germline trimming cut 0 bases from V and 5 bases from J; bases unmatched to any gene: 6. The CDR3 extends over 16 amino acids. Germline V gene data show CDR1 as MNHEY and CDR2 as SVGAGI. The CDR3 nucleotides read TGTGCCAGCAGTTACTCCGCACACAGGGGGGATCAGCCCCAGCATTTT. This sequence encodes CASSYSAHRGDQPQHF.

V usage is TRBV6-6 and J usage is TRBJ1-4, with 9 nucleotides matching TRBD1. The junction had 10 bases not matched to a gene; V was cut back by 6 bases and J by 8 bases. CDR1 is MNHNY, CDR2 SVGAGI, per germline (reference sequence). This CDR3 spans 15 amino acids. The CDR3 DNA reads TGTGCCAGCAGCCGGGGACAGGGCGGTCGGGAAAAACTGTTTTTT. It is translated as CASSRGQGGREKLFF.

The chain combines TRBV7-9 with TRBJ2-1, with TRBD1 matching 7 bases. The germline V gene has CDR1 SEHNR and CDR2 FQNEAQ (reference sequence). Germline trimming cut 5 bases from V and 4 bases from J; bases unmatched to any gene: 14. This CDR3 is 17 amino acids long. CDR3 nucleotides: TGTGCCAGCAGCCTAACAGGGGCTTCAATCCAATACAATGAGCAGTTCTTC. Translation gives CASSLTGASIQYNEQFF. Full variable domain (missing parts from reference TRBV7-9 and TRBJ2-1): DTGVSQNPRHKITKRGQNVTFRCDPISEHNRLYWYRQTLGQGPEFLTYFQNEAQLEKSRLLSDRFSAERPKGSFSTLEIQRTEQGDSAMYLCASSLTGASIQYNEQFFGPGTRLTVL.

DNA for the CDR3: TGTGCCAGCAGCTTAGCAGCGGGAGTTACAGATACGCAGTATTTT. Translating it yields CASSLAAGVTDTQYF. V is TRBV7-2 and J is TRBJ2-3; 8 nucleotides agree with TRBD2. Germline V gene data show CDR1 as SGHTA and CDR2 as FQGNSA. Trimming took 0 bases from V and 3 from J; bases not matched to a gene: 2. CDR3 size: 15 residues. Drawing the rest from reference TRBV7-2 and TRBJ2-3, the complete variable domain is GAGVSQSPSNKVTEKGKDVELRCDPISGHTALYWYRQSLGQGLEFLIYFQGNSAPDKSGLPSDRFSAERTGGSVSTLTIQRTQQEDSAVYLCASSLAAGVTDTQYFGPGTRLTVL.

The V and J genes are TRBV19 and TRBJ1-1; no reliable D call. V was shortened by 10 bases and J by 1 base, with 13 bases between the two germline ends. In germline, CDR1 is LNHDA, CDR2 SQIVND (reference sequence). The CDR3 runs 13 residues. CDR3: CATSQQPNTEAFF. In DNA form, the CDR3 reads TGTGCCACCAGTCAACAGCCGAACACTGAAGCTTTCTTT.

The chain joins TRBV28 to TRBJ2-1; 10 bases align to TRBD2. J lost 6 bases, V lost 6 bases, and 5 bases had no gene match. The CDR3 loop spans 14 amino acids. The V gene's germline CDR1 is MDHEN and CDR2 SYDVKM. Here the CDR3 reads CASRGSGRSNEQFF. The CDR3 bases are TGTGCCAGCAGGGGTAGCGGGAGGAGCAATGAGCAGTTCTTC.